Following are 5 T cell receptor beta chains from one sample sequenced in a study of blood T cell repertoires in COVID-19. The protocol was immunoSEQ multiplex PCR, while the TCRdb copy is restricted to in-frame clones and leaves out a portion. The sample yields about 160,000 clones, 60% to 85% seen once. The sample consisted of peripheral blood. The receptors shown here come from a man between 65 and 80 years old with acute or convalescent COVID-19.

The chain uses TRBV10-3 and TRBJ1-3, with 7 bases that match TRBD1. V shed 5 bases and J 2 bases; nucleotides not matched to a gene: 3. Germline lookup yields CDR1 ENHRY and CDR2 SYGVKD. The CDR3 runs to 14 residues. CDR3 in DNA: TGTGCCATCAGTCGTACAGGGGCTGGAAACACCATATATTTT. Protein sequence: CAISRTGAGNTIYF.

V is TRBV2 and J is TRBJ2-3; TRBD2 matches 12 bases. Germline values: CDR1 SNHLY, CDR2 FYNNEI. V shed 7 bases, J shed 0 bases, and the junction held 11 bases outside the gene matches. This CDR3 spans 18 amino acids. In DNA form, the CDR3 reads TGTGCCAGCACTCGGGGGACTAGCGGGCCTCCCAGCACAGATACGCAGTATTTT. Amino acid sequence: CASTRGTSGPPSTDTQYF.

Of note for this clone: Possible read error: a much larger clone is one base away. At the DNA level, this CDR3 is encoded by other sequences in the same sample as well. The chain has TRBV2 and TRBJ2-7; the match to TRBD1 covers 9 bases. Losses at the gene ends were 6 bases for V and 1 base for J; bases not matched to a gene: 4. Germline V gene sequence: CDR1 SNHLY, CDR2 FYNNEI. This CDR3 is 14 amino acids long. CDR3 sequence (DNA): TGTGCCAGCAGGCCCGGACAGGGGTCCTACGAGCAGTACTTC. Encoded protein: CASRPGQGSYEQYF.

This chain uses TRBV30 with TRBJ2-7; the D gene is possibly TRBD2 (7 bases). The CDR3 is 18 amino acids. Trimming left V 4 bases short and J 0 bases short, with 25 bases between. Germline assignment: CDR1 GTSNPN and CDR2 SVGIG (reference sequence). The CDR3 spells CAWTPPWGEGGSSYEQYF. The CDR3 nucleotides are TGTGCCTGGACCCCTCCGTGGGGGGAGGGGGGGAGCTCCTACGAGCAGTACTTC.

The rearrangement uses TRBV3-1 (or the pseudogene TRBV3-2) and TRBJ2-1, with 13 nucleotides matching TRBD2. In germline, CDR1 is LGHDT, CDR2 YNNKEL (reference sequence). With 3 bases clipped from V and 0 bases from J, the junction kept 5 bases outside the gene matches. This CDR3 has 18 residues. The CDR3 coding sequence is TGTGCCAGCAGCCATACTAGCGGGAGGGCCCTCTCCTACAATGAGCAGTTCTTC. Amino acids: CASSHTSGRALSYNEQFF.